This is a list of T cell receptor beta chains from one sample in a study of CD8+ T cells in alopecia areata. Sequenced by immunoSEQ multiplex PCR; TCRdb stores in-frame clones only, minus some. The table has some 210,000 clones, 50% to 60% seen once. The sequenced sample was CD4+ T cells sorted from blood, obtained at week 0. Receptors were obtained from a human donor with alopecia areata. The CDR3 runs from the conserved cysteine through the conserved F or W. D genes are given only for firm matches. The listing skips clone size in some rows; elsewhere it reads once, few, many or a size class.

TRBJ1-2 | - | - | TRBV25-1 | CASSEGRAYGYTF | TGTGCCAGCAGTGAGGGCAGGGCTTATGGCTACACCTTC
TRBJ1-4 | - | - | TRBV15 | CATSSGVGLEKLFF | TGTGCCACCAGCAGCGGTGTCGGGCTGGAAAAACTGTTTTTT
TRBJ2-5 | TRBD1 | - | TRBV5-1 | CASSWGQAFTQETQYF | TGCGCCAGCAGCTGGGGACAGGCCTTTACCCAAGAGACCCAGTACTTC
TRBJ1-2 | TRBD1 | - | TRBV5-4 | CASSLPDRAGGYTF | TGTGCCAGCAGCTTGCCTGACAGGGCTGGCGGCTACACCTTC
TRBJ2-1 | - | - | TRBV4-1 | CASSPQTATRYNEQFF | TGCGCCAGCAGCCCCCAAACCGCGACAAGGTACAATGAGCAGTTCTTC
TRBJ2-2 | - | once | TRBV6-1 | CASNRRNTGELFF | TGTGCCAGCAACAGGAGAAACACCGGGGAGCTGTTTTTT
TRBJ2-5 | TRBD2 | - | TRBV30 | CACMLAGGGETQYF | TGTGCCTGTATGTTGGCGGGAGGTGGAGAGACCCAGTACTTC
TRBJ2-6 | - | few | TRBV27 | CASSFLKAGSNVLTF | TGTGCCAGCAGTTTTCTCAAGGCCGGGTCCAACGTCCTGACTTTC
TRBJ2-3 | - | - | TRBV30 | CAWSVPGVGDTQYF | TGTGCCTGGAGTGTCCCCGGGGTGGGAGATACGCAGTATTTT
TRBJ1-1 | - | - | TRBV30 | CAWSVPRTLDTEAFF | TGTGCCTGGAGTGTCCCTAGGACTCTCGACACTGAAGCTTTCTTT
TRBJ2-1 | - | - | TRBV6-5 | CASSHDQRNGNEQFF | TGTGCCAGCAGCCACGACCAGCGTAACGGCAATGAGCAGTTCTTC
TRBJ2-4 | - | few | TRBV5-6 | CASSGGPLAKNIQYF | TGTGCCAGCAGCGGGGGTCCTCTAGCCAAAAACATTCAGTACTTC
TRBJ2-2 | TRBD1 | few | TRBV5-4 | CASSLVRIGTASGELFF | TGTGCCAGCAGCTTGGTACGGATCGGGACAGCTAGCGGGGAGCTGTTTTTT
TRBJ1-2 | - | - | TRBV18 | CASSPPRGPGYTF | TGTGCCAGCTCACCACCCAGGGGCCCTGGCTACACCTTC
TRBJ2-3 | TRBD2 | - | TRBV7-9 | CASSSIQTGTSGTQYF | TGTGCCAGCAGCTCTATACAAACCGGGACTAGCGGGACGCAGTATTTT
TRBJ2-5 | - | - | TRBV5-1 | CASSLPHETQYF | TGCGCCAGCAGCTTACCCCACGAGACCCAGTACTTC
TRBJ1-1 | - | few | TRBV11-2 | CASSLTSGAEAFF | TGTGCCAGCAGCTTGACCTCAGGGGCTGAAGCTTTCTTT
TRBJ2-7 | TRBD1 | - | TRBV7-2 | CASSSAGTGPYEQYF | TGTGCCAGCAGCTCCGCCGGGACAGGGCCGTACGAGCAGTACTTC
TRBJ2-1 | TRBD2 | - | TRBV15 | CATSTGASGISYNEQFF | TGTGCCACCAGTACGGGGGCTAGCGGGATCTCCTACAATGAGCAGTTCTTC
TRBJ1-1 | - | few | TRBV6-5 | CASIQRGTEAFF | TGTGCCAGCATCCAACGGGGCACTGAAGCTTTCTTT
TRBJ2-3 | - | few | TRBV5-1 | CASSSRDNPTDTQYF | TGCGCCAGCAGCTCCCGGGACAATCCCACAGATACGCAGTATTTT
TRBJ2-2 | - | few | TRBV7-9 | CASTPFTGSDTGELFF | TGTGCCAGCACCCCATTCACAGGGAGCGACACCGGGGAGCTGTTTTTT
TRBJ1-1 | TRBD1 | - | TRBV6-5 | CASSPRQGNEAFF | TGTGCCAGCAGTCCCCGACAGGGTAATGAAGCTTTCTTT
TRBJ1-5 | - | - | TRBV18 | CASSPLRGKSNQPQHF | TGTGCCAGCTCACCACTCCGGGGGAAGAGCAATCAGCCCCAGCATTTT